A selection of T cell receptor beta chains follows, all from one sample in a study of blood T cell repertoires in COVID-19. The assay was immunoSEQ multiplex PCR, and TCRdb's table has in-frame clones only and misses some. Altogether about 150,000 clones are present, roughly nine tenths being singletons, with the ten largest covering approximately 2.3%. Sequencing was done on a sample of peripheral blood. The receptors here all came from a woman in her sixties or seventies with acute or convalescent COVID-19. The CDR3 runs from the conserved cysteine through the conserved F or W.

V gene	J gene	CDR3 protein
TRBV9	TRBJ2-5	CASSASGAFQETQYF
TRBV10-2	TRBJ2-1	CASSDLTSGAFSYNEQFF
TRBV6-2/TRBV6-3	TRBJ2-1	CASSYSPTTGIYNEQFF
TRBV5-1	TRBJ2-5	CASNPGNQETQYF
TRBV7-8	TRBJ2-3	CASSSNSGTGPDTQYF
TRBV13	TRBJ2-5	CASSQGRVTQYF
TRBV4-1	TRBJ2-1	CASSQEINLNEQFF
TRBV7-9	TRBJ2-3	CASSFGGSTDTQYF
TRBV12-3/TRBV12-4	TRBJ1-4	CASSFKRAEKLFF
TRBV9	TRBJ1-4	CASSVGTGANEKLFF
TRBV6-4	TRBJ2-3	CARAPDYPSTDTQYF
TRBV12-3/TRBV12-4	TRBJ2-7	CASSYGTVYEQYF
TRBV4-2	TRBJ2-1	CASSQDFQGASGEQFF
TRBV7-6	TRBJ2-1	CASSLFRGGGLSYNEQFF
TRBV6-5	TRBJ1-6	CASSYDRANNSPLHF
TRBV6-2/TRBV6-3	TRBJ2-3	CASSPLAMRGRGGDTQYF
TRBV7-9	TRBJ1-1	CASSLAQWGVGTGNTEAFF
TRBV5-6	TRBJ1-1	CASSTPNGRWAFF
TRBV4-1	TRBJ1-4	CASSQGDRGLQGLFF
TRBV3-1/TRBV3-2	TRBJ1-4	CASSHPFRGTFEKLFF
TRBV7-2	TRBJ1-5	CASSLGGPQPQHF
TRBV10-2	TRBJ2-7	CPNLHPLKFF
TRBV5-3	TRBJ2-5	CATTTSAGGAYQETQYF
TRBV19	TRBJ1-1	CASSQYTEAFF
TRBV11-2	TRBJ2-1	CASSLAGPNEQFF
TRBV19	TRBJ1-6	CASSPKGQGSSPLHF
TRBV9	TRBJ2-1	CASSVETASYNEQFF
TRBV6-1	TRBJ1-2	CASSEAATGNGYTF
TRBV4-1	TRBJ2-7	CASSQTGEPYEQYF
TRBV7-3	TRBJ2-2	CASSRGGELFF
TRBV3-1/TRBV3-2	TRBJ2-2	CASSQDCPEGENVNTGELFF
TRBV11-2	TRBJ1-6	CASRAWGGAEYSPLHF
TRBV7-9	TRBJ1-1	CASSFRTGNSGTEAFF
TRBV12-3/TRBV12-4	TRBJ1-1	CASSLRQGEAFF
TRBV7-8	TRBJ1-4	CASSLGGGGGNNEKLFF
TRBV19	TRBJ1-5	CASSIGGGSNQPQHF
TRBV6-5	TRBJ2-7	CASPQGCGEQYF
TRBV5-1	TRBJ2-2	CASRKGDTGELFF
TRBV18	TRBJ2-2	CASSRDSTNTGELFF
TRBV2	TRBJ1-3	CASSPSGNTIYF
TRBV19	TRBJ1-5	CASSPPLQPQHF
TRBV7-3	TRBJ2-7	CASSLNSPGLSSEQYF
TRBV9	TRBJ2-1	CASSVRGAPDNEQFF
TRBV6-5	TRBJ1-2	CASSYSIGGYGYTF
TRBV27	TRBJ2-4	CASSARTGPRGIQYF
TRBV28	TRBJ1-1	CASRYREKNTEAFF
TRBV7-2	TRBJ1-1	CASSPQGGNTEAFF
TRBV5-1	TRBJ2-3	CASSSGQTTDTQYF